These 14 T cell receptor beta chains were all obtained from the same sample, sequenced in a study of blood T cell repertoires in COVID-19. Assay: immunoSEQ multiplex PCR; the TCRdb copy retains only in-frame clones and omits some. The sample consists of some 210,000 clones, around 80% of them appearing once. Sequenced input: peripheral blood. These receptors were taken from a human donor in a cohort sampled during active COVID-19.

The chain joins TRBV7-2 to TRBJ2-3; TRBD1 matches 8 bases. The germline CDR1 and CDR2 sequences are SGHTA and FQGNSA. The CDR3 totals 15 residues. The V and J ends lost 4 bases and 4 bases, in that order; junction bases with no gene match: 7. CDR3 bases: TGTGCCAGCAGCTCCCTGACAGGGGCCTCAGATACGCAGTATTTT. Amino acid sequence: CASSSLTGASDTQYF.

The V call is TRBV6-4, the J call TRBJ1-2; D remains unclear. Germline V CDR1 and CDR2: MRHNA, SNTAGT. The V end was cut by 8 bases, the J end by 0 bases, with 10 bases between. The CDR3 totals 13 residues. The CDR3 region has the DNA TGTGCCAGCCCCGGTGCCGCTAACTATGGCTACACCTTC. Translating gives CASPGAANYGYTF.

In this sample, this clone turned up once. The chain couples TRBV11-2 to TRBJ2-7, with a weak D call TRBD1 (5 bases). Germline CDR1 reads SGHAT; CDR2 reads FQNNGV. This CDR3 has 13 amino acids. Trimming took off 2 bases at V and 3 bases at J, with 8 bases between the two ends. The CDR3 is CASSLTGNYEQYV. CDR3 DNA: TGTGCCAGCAGCTTAACAGGTAACTACGAGCAGTACGTC.

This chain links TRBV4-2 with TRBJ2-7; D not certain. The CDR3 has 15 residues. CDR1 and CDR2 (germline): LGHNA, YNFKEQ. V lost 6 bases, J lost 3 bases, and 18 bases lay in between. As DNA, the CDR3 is TGTGCCAGCAGACCTACTCGCGAAGCTTTCTACGAGCAGTACTTC. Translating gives CASRPTREAFYEQYF.

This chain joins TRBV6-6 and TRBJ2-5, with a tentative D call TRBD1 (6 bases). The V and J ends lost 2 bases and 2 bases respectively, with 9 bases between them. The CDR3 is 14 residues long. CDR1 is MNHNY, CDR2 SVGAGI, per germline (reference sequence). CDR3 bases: TGTGCCAGCAGTTACGGGGGCCCTCAAGAGACCCAGTACTTC. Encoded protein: CASSYGGPQETQYF.

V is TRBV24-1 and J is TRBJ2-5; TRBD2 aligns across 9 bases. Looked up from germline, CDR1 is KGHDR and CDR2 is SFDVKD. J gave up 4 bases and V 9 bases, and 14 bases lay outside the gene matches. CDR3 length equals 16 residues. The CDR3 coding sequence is TGTGCCACCGGAGTTGCGGGGGGGGCGACGCGAGAGACCCAGTACTTC. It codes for CATGVAGGATRETQYF.

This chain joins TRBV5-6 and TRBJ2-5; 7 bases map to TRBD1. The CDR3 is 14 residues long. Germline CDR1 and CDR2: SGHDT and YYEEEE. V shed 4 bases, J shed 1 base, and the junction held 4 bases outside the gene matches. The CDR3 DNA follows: TGTGCCAGCAGCCCCGGGACAGTCCAAGAGACCCAGTACTTC. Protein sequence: CASSPGTVQETQYF.

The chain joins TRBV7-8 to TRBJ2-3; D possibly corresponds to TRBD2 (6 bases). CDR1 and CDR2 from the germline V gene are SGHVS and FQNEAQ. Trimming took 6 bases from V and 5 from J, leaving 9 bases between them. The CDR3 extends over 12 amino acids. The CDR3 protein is CASRDGGDTQYF. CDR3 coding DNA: TGTGCCAGCAGGGACGGGGGAGATACGCAGTATTTT.

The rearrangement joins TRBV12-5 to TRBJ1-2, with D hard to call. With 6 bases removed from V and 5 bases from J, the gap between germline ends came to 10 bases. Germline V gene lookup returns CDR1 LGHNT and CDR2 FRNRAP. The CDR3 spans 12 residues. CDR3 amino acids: CASGYPQYGYTF. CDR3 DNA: TGTGCTAGTGGGTACCCACAATATGGCTACACCTTC. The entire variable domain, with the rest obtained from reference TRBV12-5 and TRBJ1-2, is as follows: DARVTQTPRHKVTEMGQEVTMRCQPILGHNTVFWYRQTMMQGLELLAYFRNRAPLDDSGMPKDRFSAEMPDATLATLKIQPSEPRDSAVYFCASGYPQYGYTFGSGTRLTVV.

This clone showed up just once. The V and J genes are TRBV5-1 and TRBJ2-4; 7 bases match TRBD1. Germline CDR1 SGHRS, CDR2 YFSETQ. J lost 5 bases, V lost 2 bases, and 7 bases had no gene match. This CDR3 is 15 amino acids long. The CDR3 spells CASSFSGTAENIQYF. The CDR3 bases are TGCGCCAGCAGCTTTTCCGGGACAGCGGAAAACATTCAGTACTTC.

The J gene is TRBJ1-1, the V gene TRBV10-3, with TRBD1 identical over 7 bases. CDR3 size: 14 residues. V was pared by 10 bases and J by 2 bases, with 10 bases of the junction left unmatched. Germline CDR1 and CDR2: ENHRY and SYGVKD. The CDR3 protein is CATRQGSPNTEAFF. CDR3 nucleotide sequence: TGTGCCACCAGACAGGGAAGCCCTAACACTGAAGCTTTCTTT.

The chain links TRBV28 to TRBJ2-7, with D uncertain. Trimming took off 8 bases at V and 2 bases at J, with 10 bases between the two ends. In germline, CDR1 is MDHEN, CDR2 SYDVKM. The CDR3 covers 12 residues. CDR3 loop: CASQSHPYEQYF. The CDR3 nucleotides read TGTGCCAGCCAGTCACACCCCTACGAGCAGTACTTC.

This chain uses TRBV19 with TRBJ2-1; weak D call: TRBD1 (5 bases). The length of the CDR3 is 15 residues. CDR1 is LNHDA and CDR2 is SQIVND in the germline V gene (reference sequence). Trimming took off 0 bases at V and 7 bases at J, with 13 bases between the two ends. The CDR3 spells CASSIEGATYNEQFF. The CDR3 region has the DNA TGTGCCAGTAGTATAGAAGGGGCGACTTATAATGAGCAGTTCTTC.

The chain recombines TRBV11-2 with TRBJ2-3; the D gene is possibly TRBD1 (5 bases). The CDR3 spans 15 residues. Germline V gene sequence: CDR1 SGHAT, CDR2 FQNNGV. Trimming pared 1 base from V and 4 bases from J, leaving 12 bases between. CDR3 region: CASSLVGRGPDTQYF. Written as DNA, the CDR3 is TGTGCCAGCAGCTTAGTTGGAAGGGGTCCAGATACGCAGTATTTT. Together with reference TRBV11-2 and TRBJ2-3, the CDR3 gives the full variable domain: EAGVAQSPRYKIIEKRQSVAFWCNPISGHATLYWYQQILGQGPKLLIQFQNNGVVDDSQLPKDRFSAERLKGVDSTLKIQPAKLEDSAVYLCASSLVGRGPDTQYFGPGTRLTVL.